A single sample is the source of the 20 T cell receptor beta chains below, sequenced in a study of CD8 T cells in Susac syndrome. An amount of RNA that ranged from roughly 0.45 to 1 ug was reverse transcribed with random hexamers. TCRdb analysed the immunoSEQ multiplex PCR reads with MiXCR anew, one entry per CDR3 protein. The sample has 120,000 to 150,000 distinct CDR3 sequences; around 96% are singletons. Sequencing was done on a sample of CD4+ T cells from PBMCs. The receptors derive from a human donor with multiple sclerosis.

This chain uses TRBV20-1 with TRBJ2-3; TRBD2 is a possible D gene (7 bases). CDR3 size: 15 residues. Germline V lookup: CDR1 DFQATT, CDR2 SNEGSKA (reference sequence). Trimming cost V 6 bases and J 0 bases, with 16 bases left between them. The CDR3 here is CSAGGRDTSTDTQYF. The CDR3 region has the DNA TGCAGTGCCGGGGGGCGGGATACTAGCACAGATACGCAGTATTTT.

The rearrangement uses TRBV6-5 and TRBJ2-7; the D gene is possibly TRBD2 (6 bases). The CDR3 contains 15 residues. CDR1 and CDR2 from the germline V gene are MNHEY and SVGAGI. Deletions cut 2 bases from V and 4 bases from J, with 15 bases between. The CDR3 nucleotides read TGTGCCAGCAGTTACACCCCCCCGGGGGTATACGAGCAGTACTTC. Translation: CASSYTPPGVYEQYF.

The V call is TRBV12-3 or TRBV12-4, the J call TRBJ2-7; 11 nucleotides line up with TRBD2. CDR3 length: 15 amino acids. After removal of 5 bases from V and 0 bases from J, the junction contained 3 bases not matched to a gene. CDR3 in amino acids: CASSDLAGGSYEQYF. DNA for the CDR3: TGTGCCAGCAGTGATCTAGCGGGGGGCTCCTACGAGCAGTACTTC.

The chain links TRBV2 to TRBJ2-1, with a tentative D call TRBD1 (5 bases). There are 14 residues in the CDR3. Germline lookup yields CDR1 SNHLY and CDR2 FYNNEI. Trimming took off 7 bases at V and 7 bases at J, with 17 bases between the two ends. CDR3 nucleotides: TGTGCCAGCAAGGAGCAGGGTCCAGGGAATGAGCAGTTCTTC. Translation: CASKEQGPGNEQFF.

This CDR3 reads CSARGGLKPYEQYF. In DNA, the CDR3 is TGCAGTGCTAGAGGGGGCCTAAAACCCTACGAGCAGTACTTC. The genes are TRBV20-1 and TRBJ2-7, with a tentative D call TRBD1 (5 bases). CDR3 length equals 14 residues. Germline CDR1 and CDR2: DFQATT and SNEGSKA (reference sequence). V lost 1 base and J lost 2, with 12 bases in between.

The chain joins TRBV12-3 or TRBV12-4 to TRBJ2-5; possibly TRBD2 for D (6 bases). The CDR3 consists of 14 residues. Deletions cut 3 bases from V and 3 bases from J, with 11 bases between. For the CDR3, the DNA is TGTGCCAGCAGTTTTACGGGAGAGAAAGAGACCCAGTACTTC. Translating it yields CASSFTGEKETQYF.

The rearrangement uses TRBV18 and TRBJ2-5; D possibly corresponds to TRBD2 (6 bases). V dropped 2 bases and J dropped 5 bases, with 12 bases sitting between them. The CDR3 length is 14 residues. In germline, CDR1 is KGHSH, CDR2 LQKENI. CDR3 DNA: TGTGCCAGCTCACCAAGGACGGGGGAGGAGACCCAGTACTTC. It yields the protein CASSPRTGEETQYF.

The J gene is TRBJ1-1, the V gene TRBV19, with D unresolved. The germline V and J ends were trimmed by 3 bases and 2 bases, with 10 bases remaining between them. Germline CDR1 and CDR2: LNHDA and SQIVND (reference sequence). The CDR3 contains 14 residues. The CDR3 protein is CASSISQYNTEAFF. CDR3 sequence (DNA): TGTGCCAGTAGTATTTCCCAGTACAACACTGAAGCTTTCTTT.

This clonotype occurred once. The V call is TRBV24-1, the J call TRBJ2-7; 8 nucleotides line up with TRBD1. With 5 bases clipped from V and 0 bases from J, the junction kept 8 bases outside the gene matches. Germline lookup yields CDR1 KGHDR and CDR2 SFDVKD. The CDR3 covers 16 residues. CDR3 sequence reads: CATSARSGTGSYEQYF. The DNA of the CDR3 is TGTGCCACCAGTGCCAGATCCGGGACAGGCTCCTACGAGCAGTACTTC.

This clonotype was seen a handful of times. V gene TRBV11-2 combines with J gene TRBJ2-3, with TRBD2 identical over 8 bases. The CDR3 is 16 residues long. Germline-derived CDR1 and CDR2 are SGHAT and FQNNGV. Germline trimming cut 3 bases from V and 8 bases from J; bases unmatched to any gene: 13. The CDR3: CASSFQAGGGRGTQYF. CDR3 DNA sequence: TGTGCCAGCAGCTTCCAGGCGGGAGGTGGCAGGGGTACGCAGTATTTT.

This clonotype has just a few counts. The rearrangement uses TRBV6-1 and TRBJ1-4, with 11 bases aligning to TRBD1. This CDR3 is built from 15 residues. V lost 6 bases, J lost 7 bases, and 7 bases stayed unmatched. Per the germline V gene, CDR1 is MNHNS and CDR2 is SASEGT. CDR3 amino acids: CASRAADRGPEKLFF. In nucleotides, the CDR3 is TGTGCCAGCAGGGCGGCGGACAGGGGGCCTGAAAAACTGTTTTTT.

This chain uses TRBV27 with TRBJ1-5, with D uncertain. V dropped 6 bases and J dropped 9 bases, with 15 bases sitting between them. CDR1 is MNHEY and CDR2 is SMNVEV in the germline V gene (reference sequence). This CDR3 has 13 amino acids. DNA for the CDR3: TGTGCCAGCAGCGTGACCCTAGGTCGGCCCCAGCATTTT. It codes for CASSVTLGRPQHF.

V gene TRBV3-1 combines with J gene TRBJ1-1; possibly TRBD1 for D (6 bases). CDR3 size: 16 residues. In germline, CDR1 is LGHDT, CDR2 YNNKEL (reference sequence). V was shortened by 4 bases and J by 5 bases, with 20 bases between the two germline ends. The CDR3 sequence is CASSPQAGGARTEAFF. The CDR3 DNA reads as TGTGCCAGCAGCCCCCAAGCCGGGGGGGCCAGGACTGAAGCTTTCTTT.

The chain has TRBV29-1 and TRBJ2-3; the match to TRBD1 covers 9 bases. Trimming cost V 3 bases and J 4 bases; bases outside gene matches: 8. The CDR3 length is 15 residues. Per the germline V gene, CDR1 is SQVTM and CDR2 is ANQGSEA. CDR3 sequence reads: CSVEGGTGLADTQYF. CDR3 in DNA: TGCAGCGTTGAGGGGGGGACAGGGCTCGCAGATACGCAGTATTTT.

The chain recombines TRBV20-1 with TRBJ2-3; D remains ambiguous. Per germline, CDR1 DFQATT and CDR2 SNEGSKA (reference sequence). The CDR3 loop spans 13 amino acids. V dropped 0 bases and J dropped 2 bases, with 6 bases sitting between them. CDR3 bases: TGCAGTGCTAGAGATACAAACACAGATACGCAGTATTTT. This sequence encodes CSARDTNTDTQYF.

This clonotype has a single count. V is TRBV5-6 and J is TRBJ1-6; TRBD1 aligns across 9 bases. The V and J ends lost 3 bases and 11 bases, in that order; junction bases with no gene match: 9. The CDR3 is 15 amino acids. Germline V lookup: CDR1 SGHDT, CDR2 YYEEEE. CDR3 sequence (DNA): TGTGCCAGCAGCTGGGCGGGACAGGGAGGCGCACCCCTCCACTTT. This codes for CASSWAGQGGAPLHF.

This clonotype came up once. The chain is built from TRBV3-1 and TRBJ2-1; D perhaps matches TRBD2 (5 bases). CDR1 is LGHDT, CDR2 YNNKEL, per germline (reference sequence). Trimming took 4 bases from V and 8 from J, leaving 12 bases between them. CDR3 size: 13 residues. In DNA form, the CDR3 reads TGTGCCAGCAGCCCCCAGGTGAGGGATGAGCAGTTCTTC. It encodes CASSPQVRDEQFF.

This clonotype was seen a single time. This sequence joins TRBV29-1 and TRBJ1-5, with TRBD1 identical over 10 bases. The CDR3 length is 14 residues. Germline trimming cut 6 bases from V and 0 bases from J; bases unmatched to any gene: 2. From germline, CDR1 is SQVTM and CDR2 ANQGSEA. CDR3 protein: CSVRQGASNQPQHF. In DNA form, the CDR3 reads TGCAGCGTACGACAGGGGGCTAGCAATCAGCCCCAGCATTTT.

This chain connects TRBV19 to TRBJ1-4; 7 positions match TRBD1. Trimming removed 3 bases from V and 6 bases from J; junction bases left unmatched: 7. The CDR3 extends over 15 amino acids. CDR1 and CDR2 from the germline V gene are LNHDA and SQIVND (reference sequence). The CDR3 coding sequence is TGTGCCAGTAGTATCGACAGGGTCGGAGATGAAAAACTGTTTTTT. This translates into CASSIDRVGDEKLFF.

The chain carries TRBV6-5 and TRBJ2-7; 8 nucleotides agree with TRBD2. The CDR3 is made up of 13 amino acids. Germline CDR1 is MNHEY and CDR2 is SVGAGI. After removal of 6 bases from V and 4 bases from J, the junction contained 5 bases not matched to a gene. CDR3 sequence: CASSSGTSYEQYF. The CDR3 coding sequence is TGTGCCAGCAGCTCCGGGACTAGTTACGAGCAGTACTTC.